The clone carrying this TCR beta chain was counted ten times or more. CDR1 is MNHNY and CDR2 is SVGAGI in the germline V gene (reference sequence). V gave up 4 bases and J gave up 4 bases, with 16 bases separating them. The CDR3 contains 16 residues. Unsorted whole blood supplied the blood RNA, and germline DNA was isolated too. There were only treatment-naive patients, all with chronic HBV infection. The authors collected four milliliters of peripheral blood before surgery. Constant-region priming of around 530 ng total RNA yielded TCR beta cDNA. What produced the TCR beta libraries was three nested multiplex PCR rounds using slightly modified ARM-PCR. A C-beta reverse primer and TRBV1-TRBV30 forward primers served in each of the first two PCR rounds, at 10 cycles apiece. One entry per CDR3 protein, called by TCRdb with MiXCR from the multiplex PCR reads. The sample has approximately 340,000 distinct CDR3 sequences, 65% seen once.

The source of the sample is a study of tumor-infiltrating lymphocytes in primary liver carcinoma. Sequenced input: peripheral blood. The chain has TRBV6-6 and TRBJ2-2; D is unresolved. The source is a man in his forties or fifties with primary liver carcinoma and hepatitis B virus infection. CDR3 region: CASSSPSGSTTGELFF. The CDR3 coding sequence is TGTGCCAGCAGTTCCCCTTCCGGGTCCACCACCGGGGAGCTGTTTTTT.